This T cell receptor (beta chain) was documented in a study of cytomegalovirus exposure and HLA in healthy donors. Across the whole study: Early on, a data release was issued that held 65 million to 100 million unique TCRs from HLA-typed donors. Study findings and constraints: Testing in vitro showed a few CMV-associated chains specific for CMV antigens. Rarity held for most TCR sequences, but there were some public TCRs that occurred in many donors. The listing of approximately 160 TCR beta chains classed them as cytomegalovirus-associated.

Primers included in the PCR were 60 Vbeta and 13 Jbeta primers. Measured with immunoSEQ multiplex PCR; TCRdb has only the in-frame clones, and not every one. The profile shows about 110,000 clones, 70% to 85% of them singletons. From germline, CDR1 is LNHDA and CDR2 SQIVND (reference sequence). The V end lost 7 bases, the J end lost 4 bases, and 13 bases lay between the germline ends. This CDR3 comprises 13 residues. This clone occurred a few times. The target antigen is unknown. The rearrangement uses TRBV19 and TRBJ1-1; D ambiguous. Material: PBMCs. The TCR comes from a boy younger than 18 in good health and CMV-seronegative. The CDR3 sequence is CASNRFGSTEAFF. CDR3 bases: TGTGCCAGTAATCGGTTCGGGAGCACTGAAGCTTTCTTT.